This entry features one T cell receptor beta chain sequence. What antigen it recognizes has not been identified. Base qualities are not recorded, but no much larger clone differs from it by a single base. The library was built by means of the immunoSEQ multiplex PCR assay. The multiplex PCR relied on a mix of 60 forward primers for TCR Vbeta segments and 13 reverse primers for TCR Jbeta segments. The CDR3 region of rearranged TCR beta genes was amplified from genomic DNA with a multiplex PCR assay. Amplified TCR beta libraries were sequenced as 87-base-pair reads on the Illumina HiSeq System. Per the source publication's procedure: Across the 640 or so repertoires, a later analysis counted 60 million to 90 million unique TCR beta chains, some 11 million of which were shared by at least two donors. Raw reads were error-corrected and collapsed into unique sequences by a nearest-neighbor algorithm in which closely related sequences were merged to remove PCR and sequencing errors. To assign V, D and J gene segments, CDR3 sequences were aligned to IMGT reference sequences. For a sequence to be retained, a match of at least six nucleotides was required to both a V gene segment and a J gene segment. A rearrangement counted as productive if the CDR3 had no stop codons and remained in frame with V and J, and every other rearrangement counted as non-productive. CDR3 was defined by IMGT convention, running from the second conserved V-encoded cysteine to the conserved J-encoded phenylalanine. In an earlier analysis of around 570 of the donors, sequences lacking an unambiguous match to a single V gene segment were excluded. An earlier analysis of fewer than 650 of the donors classified V segments as functional when productive rearrangements were above 56.7% and as segregating when the standard deviation between donors was above 5%. A statistical classification framework was developed to diagnose cytomegalovirus status using the catalog of TCR beta chain sequences. V and J gene assignment, in a later analysis, came from comparing TCR nucleotide sequences with IMGT/GENE-DB human TR gene sequences. In a later analysis, CDR3 sequences and most-parsimonious VDJ recombination scenarios were assigned using the TCRdist pipeline. A later analysis defined each TCR beta chain by its CDR3 amino acid sequence plus V-gene family, and excluded reads lacking a unique V-gene family. A later analysis removed roughly 590 highly shared, low-generation-probability nucleotide sequences to deal with suspected cross-contamination and a sequencing artifact. In a later analysis, a clonal expansion index for each public chain was calculated from normalized within-repertoire ranks of inferred template counts. Generation probabilities in a later analysis came from a VDJ recombination model fitted to out-of-frame rearrangements, and those results were checked against IGoR. In a later analysis, TCR-TCR, TCR-HLA and TCR-CMV co-occurrence was scored with hypergeometric tests, and a repertoire-size bias correction was applied to TCR pairs. In a later analysis, false discovery rates were estimated by permuting HLA or CMV assignments 20 times. In a later analysis, co-occurring TCRs were grouped with DBSCAN, and TCRdist sequence similarity was added when clustering was performed within HLA-allele-positive subsets. For co-occurrence clustering, repertoires with fewer than 30,000 or more than 120,000 public chains were excluded, along with 4 to 6 repertoires with anomalous nucleotide sharing. TCRdb holds this immuneACCESS table with in-frame rearrangements only. Some clones are missing; in checked studies, unresolved V genes explain under half, and the rest has no known cause. The V and J calls and clone size are taken from that table; D and trimming were inferred from the DNA. The sample includes about 140,000 clones, with approximately 77% observed a single time. The ten most abundant clones make up 1.1% to 1.5% of the sample.

The CDR3 covers 12 residues, taking in both the cysteine and the phenylalanine. Only the CDR3 region is kept as DNA, spanning 36 bases read in frame from base 1. In the germline V gene, CDR1 corresponds to SGDLS and CDR2 to YYNGEE. V is reduced by 0 bases and J by 5 bases, leaving a spacing of 6 bases between them. The data were taken from a study of cytomegalovirus exposure and HLA in healthy donors (dated by TCRdb to the late 2010s). Regarding the study in general: In an earlier analysis of under 600 of the donors, about 270 Gb of sequence data and 95 million to 130 million unique TCR beta sequences from about 179 million T cells were reported. The later analysis used no new phenotypic data to find candidate immune exposures, relying instead on TCR beta sequences and their occurrence across donors. Along with the roughly 700-subject first cohort, a separate validation cohort of roughly 110 different subjects was used. Every discovery cohort repertoire had been produced on one sequencing platform. Typing coverage varied by locus: about 620-640 donors for A, B, C, DRB1 and DQB1; about 520 for DQA1; more than 600 for DPA1; around 490 for DPB1. Donor age, sex, ethnicity and CMV serostatus were compiled alongside the repertoire data. The study used immunosequencing to profile the T cell repertoires of about 670 subjects and linked those repertoires to cytomegalovirus serostatus. Genome-wide SNP genotypes for about three fifths of the roughly 670 donors were used in a later genetic analysis, which treated that subset as a discovery cohort. The study aimed to test whether cataloging public T cell receptors could reveal signatures of past pathogen exposure. In an earlier analysis of roughly 540 of the donors, high-throughput TCR beta sequencing was used to judge whether each TCR beta V gene segment behaved as functional or pseudogenic. The study combined high-throughput TCR immunosequencing, statistical association of individual TCRs with disease status, and machine learning to predict cytomegalovirus infection status. A later analysis re-analyzed previously published TCR beta repertoires from 550 to 700 donors and added high-resolution HLA genotyping to study TCR occurrence patterns. Roughly five DR-DQ haplotypes were handled as single units for association and clustering because linkage in the cohort was strong. About 320 gigabases of sequencing data and some 85 million unique TCR sequences were included in an early release covering 550 to 800 HLA-typed donors. HLA typing included class I and class II loci at four-digit resolution. Among about 390 genotyped donors of the cohort, an average of approximately 230,000 unique TCR beta nucleotide sequences were sequenced per donor, 15% to 20% of them non-productive. Of the approximately 400 genotyped donors, approximately 80% fell in the genetic ancestry cluster associated with self-reported Caucasian donors.

Broader findings and caveats from the paper: When HLA alleles, especially DR and DQ, strongly co-occurred, TCR associations were difficult to assign to individual alleles. A cluster of highly shared sequence variants was judged likely to be a technical artifact of the sequencing pipeline. The cohort was sequenced for TCR beta chains only, and without alpha or paired-chain data the features that could be detected were limited. In a later genetic analysis, fewer N-insertions in productive TCRs were reported among donors in an Asian-associated ancestry cluster than the approximately 710-donor mean. An earlier analysis of some 560 of the donors showed that most TCR beta V segments appeared in productive rearrangements either about 87% or about 30% of the time, which broadly matched IMGT annotations. The study gave a list of 150 to 200 TCR beta chains associated with cytomegalovirus. In vitro tests confirmed that three of the cytomegalovirus-associated TCR beta chains recognize cytomegalovirus antigens. In a later analysis, 16,951 TCR beta sequences were associated with specific HLA alleles at a false discovery rate of 0.05. A later analysis found that HLA-associated TCR beta chains were more clonally expanded and had lower generation probabilities than equally common non-associated chains. A later analysis reported that several top co-occurrence clusters appeared linked to parvovirus B19, influenza, CMV and Epstein-Barr virus. HLA typing was unavailable for some donors at each locus, so association tests used only the typed subset. CMV serostatus was the only immune exposure information available for the cohort. The classifier was reported to diagnose cytomegalovirus status with high specificity and sensitivity in both the original and validation cohorts. Because counts were too low, some 16 rarely observed V segments, including chromosome 9 orphons, were excluded from the earlier analysis of 587 of the donors. Roughly uniform sequencing depth across donors was assumed in presence/absence analyses, although this assumption may not hold. A further reported finding was that TCR beta sequences accurately predicted the HLA-A and HLA-B alleles for most subjects in the first cohort. While some public TCRs were present in many individuals, most TCR sequences turned up only very rarely across donors. The authors suggested that the approach could potentially be extended to other disease states and immunological phenotypes. A later analysis found that TCR association rates varied across HLA loci, with DRB1 alleles showing the most associated TCRs and HLA-C alleles the fewest. Correlated functional status among segregating V segments might be attributable to linkage disequilibrium, but an unknown experimental factor could not be ruled out. In a later analysis, most CMV-associated TCR beta chains were found to appear HLA-restricted, with HLA associations seemingly driven largely by CMV exposure. In a later genetic analysis, a missense DCLRE1C variant was associated with V-gene and J-gene trimming of TCR beta chains, and the association was replicated in an independent cohort. Because the 87-base-pair reads could not distinguish some IMGT-functional V segments, including TRBV6-2 and TRBV6-3, those segments were excluded.

The cohort comprised 670 or so healthy bone marrow donors. Cohort members were all nominally healthy when sampled, although unrecorded immune exposures were likely present. The donor tested CMV seronegative, placing the donor among the roughly 400 seronegative members of the cohort. A peripheral blood sample was provided by each donor, and peripheral blood mononuclear cells were used for TCR beta sequencing. Genomic DNA extraction from the blood cell samples was performed with the Qiagen DNeasy Blood Extraction Kit. The rearrangement combines TRBV9 with TRBJ2-7; the D gene lacks a confident call. The receptor's source is a woman aged 40 to 50 in good health and CMV-seronegative. Material: PBMCs. The DNA is as follows: TGTGCCAGCAGCGTAGGAGGAAACGAGCAGTACTTC. This translates into CASSVGGNEQYF.